This record concerns one T cell receptor (beta chain) sequence. A history of autoimmune disease or systemic immunosuppression excluded patients. Only in-frame clones appear in the TCRdb table, and some are missing; sequencing was by immunoSEQ multiplex PCR. This table has about 41,000 clones, around 87% appearing once. The data were obtained in a study of OX40 agonist ivuxolimab in advanced cancers. Whole-study context: Three dose-escalation patients had partial responses: one with hepatocellular carcinoma and two with cutaneous melanoma.

The trim removed 1 base at V and 8 bases at J, leaving 8 bases unmatched. CDR1 and CDR2 from the germline V gene are SGHTA and FQGNSA. The length of the CDR3 is 15 residues. The TCR originated in an adult with an advanced solid tumor such as melanoma, head and neck, liver or kidney cancer. The chain recombines TRBV7-2 with TRBJ2-1, with 7 bases identical to TRBD1. The sample was CD4+ or CD8+ T cells sorted from blood, taken in a trial of the OX40 agonist ivuxolimab. This CDR3 reads CASSLDQGDLYEQFF. The CDR3 DNA reads TGTGCCAGCAGCTTAGATCAGGGGGATCTTTATGAGCAGTTCTTC.